These 28 T cell receptor beta chains came from one sample sequenced in a study of cytomegalovirus exposure and HLA in healthy donors. Using immunoSEQ multiplex PCR, the repertoire was profiled, and TCRdb retains in-frame clones only, with some absent. The data contain 90,000 to 130,000 clones, approximately 90% of them singletons. The sample consisted of PBMCs. These receptors originate from a young woman in good health and CMV-seronegative.

This sequence joins TRBV6-1 and TRBJ1-3, with D possibly being TRBD1 (6 bases). Germline V lookup: CDR1 MNHNS, CDR2 SASEGT. The V end was cut by 8 bases, the J end by 2 bases, with 10 bases between. The CDR3 covers 13 residues. The CDR3 loop is CASGGAAGNTIYF. Here the CDR3 DNA reads TGTGCCAGCGGGGGGGCTGCTGGAAACACCATATATTTT.

The rearrangement links TRBV7-2 to TRBJ2-5; the D gene is possibly TRBD2 (6 bases). The CDR3 has 14 residues. V shed 4 bases and J shed 7 bases, with 16 bases lying between them. CDR1 and CDR2 from the germline V gene are SGHTA and FQGNSA. The CDR3 is CASSSAGPPGTQYF. CDR3 nucleotides: TGTGCCAGCAGCTCGGCGGGACCCCCCGGGACCCAGTACTTC.

The chain links TRBV4-2 to TRBJ2-7; possibly TRBD2 for D (6 bases). This CDR3 has 16 amino acids. The V and J ends lost 1 base and 1 base respectively, with 14 bases between them. The germline CDR1 and CDR2 sequences are LGHNA and YNFKEQ. CDR3 sequence: CASSQGRGERSYEQYF. In DNA, the CDR3 is TGTGCCAGCAGCCAAGGGCGGGGTGAGAGGTCCTACGAGCAGTACTTC.

CDR3 in DNA: TGTGCCGTAACAGGGGGAATAAGAGAAGCTTTCTTT. Amino acids: CAVTGGIREAFF. This chain connects TRBV30 to TRBJ1-1; TRBD1 agrees at 8 bases. V lost 8 bases, J lost 8 bases, and 10 bases stayed unmatched. This CDR3 is built from 12 residues. Germline lookup yields CDR1 GTSNPN and CDR2 SVGIG (reference sequence).

The chain recombines TRBV30 with TRBJ1-3; 8 bases match TRBD1. The CDR3 covers 14 residues. Trimming at V came to 3 bases and at J to 5 bases, leaving 6 bases not matched to a gene. CDR1 and CDR2 from the germline V gene are GTSNPN and SVGIG (reference sequence). CDR3 sequence (DNA): TGTGCCTGGAGAAAACAGGGGGAAAGAAACACCATATATTTT. This translates into CAWRKQGERNTIYF.

The chain combines TRBV18 with TRBJ1-4; D unclear. This CDR3 is built from 13 residues. Trimming removed 2 bases from V and 8 bases from J, with 9 bases in between. The germline CDR1 and CDR2 sequences are KGHSH and LQKENI. The CDR3, as DNA: TGTGCCAGCTCACCAAGACATGAAGAAAAACTGTTTTTT. Protein sequence: CASSPRHEEKLFF.

In the case of this clone: In the same sample, other DNA sequences code for this CDR3. The chain combines TRBV27 with TRBJ1-2, with D perhaps matching TRBD1 (5 bases). Trimming cost V 2 bases and J 2 bases, with 6 bases left between them. This CDR3 is built from 13 residues. Germline V gene sequence: CDR1 MNHEY, CDR2 SMNVEV (reference sequence). CDR3 in amino acids: CASSLRGNYGYTF. The CDR3 DNA is TGTGCCAGCAGTTTACGGGGGAACTATGGCTACACCTTC.

This chain connects TRBV23-1 to TRBJ1-5; TRBD1 agrees at 9 bases. TRBV23-1 is annotated as an ORF whose role is uncertain. There are 16 residues in the CDR3. V dropped 8 bases and J dropped 5; count of bases not matched to a gene: 13. CDR3 residues: CASFLEDRGKDQPQHF. The DNA for the CDR3 is TGCGCCAGCTTCCTAGAGGACAGGGGAAAGGATCAGCCCCAGCATTTT.

The chain recombines TRBV9 with TRBJ2-3; D might be TRBD2 (5 bases). The CDR3 has 15 residues. Germline V lookup: CDR1 SGDLS, CDR2 YYNGEE. Trimming stripped 1 base from V and 2 bases from J, with 11 bases between. DNA for the CDR3: TGTGCCAGCAGCGTACCGAGCGGAGCCACAGATACGCAGTATTTT. Protein product: CASSVPSGATDTQYF.

The chain is built from TRBV5-8 and TRBJ2-1; 9 bases align to TRBD2. V dropped 1 base and J dropped 0; count of bases not matched to a gene: 2. Germline V CDR1 and CDR2: SGHTS, YDEGEE. The CDR3 is 16 amino acids. CDR3 nucleotide sequence: TGTGCCAGCAGCTTGCGGACTAGCGTCTCCTACAATGAGCAGTTCTTC. Its protein product is CASSLRTSVSYNEQFF.

The V and J genes are TRBV12-5 and TRBJ2-3; possible D gene TRBD1, 6 bases. The germline CDR1 and CDR2 sequences are LGHNT and FRNRAP. CDR3 length: 14 amino acids. V lost 4 bases and J lost 2, with 10 bases in between. The CDR3 region is CASGSGQNTDTQYF. The CDR3 DNA reads TGTGCTAGTGGTTCGGGACAAAACACAGATACGCAGTATTTT.

The rearrangement links TRBV28 to TRBJ1-4; the D gene is possibly TRBD1 (5 bases). Per germline, CDR1 MDHEN and CDR2 SYDVKM. The CDR3 is made up of 13 amino acids. V was clipped by 11 bases and J by 7 bases, with 17 bases between them. CDR3 sequence: CAARGAPGEKLFF. For the CDR3, the DNA is TGTGCCGCACGCGGGGCTCCGGGTGAAAAACTGTTTTTT.

The rearrangement joins TRBV2 to TRBJ1-2; weak D call: TRBD1 (6 bases). Trimming cost V 7 bases and J 7 bases, with 10 bases left between them. The CDR3 spans 11 residues. CDR1 and CDR2 from the germline V gene are SNHLY and FYNNEI. The CDR3 loop reads CASKQGGGYTF. DNA of the CDR3: TGTGCCAGCAAACAGGGCGGTGGCTACACCTTC.

V and J are TRBV5-1 and TRBJ2-5, with 8 positions matching TRBD2. CDR3 length: 16 amino acids. V lost 0 bases to trimming and J lost 2 bases; unmatched junction nucleotides: 6. Germline V gives CDR1 SGHRS, CDR2 YFSETQ. The CDR3 DNA sequence: TGCGCCAGCAGCTTGGCGCTAGCGGGTATTCAAGAGACCCAGTACTTC. This gives the protein CASSLALAGIQETQYF. The complete variable domain, with remaining parts taken from reference TRBV5-1 and TRBJ2-5, reads KAGVTQTPRYLIKTRGQQVTLSCSPISGHRSVSWYQQTPGQGLQFLFEYFSETQRNKGNFPGRFSGRQFSNSRSEMNVSTLELGDSALYLCASSLALAGIQETQYFGPGTRLLVL.

The chain's CDR3 is CASSQVGQGEQYF. CDR3 nucleotide sequence: TGCGCCAGCAGCCAAGTCGGACAGGGAGAGCAGTACTTC. The J gene is TRBJ2-7, the V gene TRBV4-1, with 8 bases matching TRBD1. J lost 7 bases, V lost 1 base, and 3 bases had no gene match. CDR1 and CDR2 (germline): MGHRA, YSYEKL. The CDR3 is 13 amino acids.

This chain uses TRBV7-2 with TRBJ2-3; a weak D match, TRBD2 (6 bases). This CDR3 contains 16 residues. The germline gives CDR1 SGHTA, CDR2 FQGNSA. With 5 bases removed from V and 0 bases from J, the gap between germline ends came to 15 bases. CDR3 in DNA: TGTGCCAGCAGCCGCGATACTAGCCCAAGCACAGATACGCAGTATTTT. Amino acid sequence: CASSRDTSPSTDTQYF.

The rearrangement links TRBV7-2 to TRBJ2-7, with D possibly TRBD2 on 6 matching bases. The CDR3 runs to 15 residues. The V gene lost 6 bases and the J gene lost 0 bases, with 15 bases spanning the gap. CDR1 and CDR2 (germline): SGHTA, FQGNSA. The CDR3 sequence is CASRPLASSSYEQYF. CDR3 coding DNA: TGTGCCAGCAGGCCTCTAGCGTCCAGCTCCTACGAGCAGTACTTC.

This chain links TRBV7-2 with TRBJ2-7; tentatively, D is TRBD2 (6 bases). Trimming took 1 base from V and 5 from J, leaving 12 bases between them. The CDR3 runs to 14 residues. Germline V gene data show CDR1 as SGHTA and CDR2 as FQGNSA. Here the CDR3 DNA reads TGTGCCAGCAGCTTAGTAGCGGCTGATGACGAGCAGTACTTC. Amino acids: CASSLVAADDEQYF. Full variable domain (rest looked up from reference TRBV7-2 and TRBJ2-7): GAGVSQSPSNKVTEKGKDVELRCDPISGHTALYWYRQSLGQGLEFLIYFQGNSAPDKSGLPSDRFSAERTGGSVSTLTIQRTQQEDSAVYLCASSLVAADDEQYFGPGTRLTVT.

The chain combines TRBV6-5 with TRBJ1-2; unclear D gene. V shed 7 bases and J shed 8 bases, with 11 bases lying between them. CDR3 length: 11 residues. Germline assignment: CDR1 MNHEY and CDR2 SVGAGI. This chain's CDR3 is CASNSAAGYTF. CDR3 nucleotide sequence: TGTGCCAGCAACTCCGCGGCCGGCTACACCTTC.

The V call is TRBV5-1, the J call TRBJ2-6, with 10 positions matching TRBD2. This CDR3 spans 16 amino acids. Germline values: CDR1 SGHRS, CDR2 YFSETQ. After removal of 6 bases from V and 1 base from J, the junction contained 4 bases not matched to a gene. The CDR3 region has the DNA TGCGCCAGCAAACTAGCGGGGCGATCTGGGGCCAACGTCCTGACTTTC. Translated: CASKLAGRSGANVLTF.

This clone was seen a few times. V usage is TRBV4-1 and J usage is TRBJ1-3; 7 nucleotides line up with TRBD1. With 2 bases clipped from V and 11 bases from J, the junction kept 3 bases outside the gene matches. Germline loops: CDR1 MGHRA, CDR2 YSYEKL. CDR3 length equals 12 residues. Written as DNA, the CDR3 is TGCGCCAGCAGCCAACCGACAGGGCCCATATATTTT. Protein: CASSQPTGPIYF.

CDR3 DNA: TGTGCCAGCAGCTTAGGTTACGGGCAGCCCCAGCATTTT. Translated, it gives CASSLGYGQPQHF. The chain has TRBV11-2 and TRBJ1-5, with D unresolved. CDR1 is SGHAT and CDR2 is FQNNGV in the germline V gene. The CDR3 has 13 amino acids. With 1 base removed from V and 7 bases from J, the gap between germline ends came to 8 bases.

The V and J genes are TRBV28 and TRBJ2-5, with 11 bases matching TRBD2. Germline V lookup: CDR1 MDHEN, CDR2 SYDVKM. Trimming removed 3 bases from V and 5 bases from J; junction bases left unmatched: 5. The CDR3 is 15 residues long. The CDR3 nucleotides are TGTGCCAGCAGTTTTCTAGCGGGAGGCCGCGAGACCCAGTACTTC. Protein sequence: CASSFLAGGRETQYF. The complete variable domain, with remaining parts taken from reference TRBV28 and TRBJ2-5, reads DVKVTQSSRYLVKRTGEKVFLECVQDMDHENMFWYRQDPGLGLRLIYFSYDVKMKEKGDIPEGYSVSREKKERFSLILESASTNQTSMYLCASSFLAGGRETQYFGPGTRLLVL.

The genes are TRBV7-9 and TRBJ2-1; possibly TRBD2 for D (6 bases). This CDR3 has 17 amino acids. The germline V gene has CDR1 SEHNR and CDR2 FQNEAQ (reference sequence). Trimming left V 2 bases short and J 2 bases short, with 16 bases between. The CDR3 DNA reads as TGTGCCAGCAGCTTATCTTGGGGGAGGATGGCCTACAATGAGCAGTTCTTC. Translating gives CASSLSWGRMAYNEQFF.

CDR3 DNA: TGTGCCAGCACCACGCTAACAACCCGGGACTATGGCTACACCTTC. Residues: CASTTLTTRDYGYTF. The genes are TRBV27 and TRBJ1-2, with D uncertain. Germline values: CDR1 MNHEY, CDR2 SMNVEV (reference sequence). The CDR3 consists of 15 residues. V lost 7 bases and J 3 bases, leaving 18 bases between the germline ends.

The CDR3 spells CASTEGTALHQPQHF. The CDR3 nucleotides are TGTGCCAGCACCGAAGGGACAGCACTTCATCAGCCCCAGCATTTT. The genes are TRBV28 and TRBJ1-5; 7 nucleotides line up with TRBD1. The trim removed 7 bases at V and 5 bases at J, leaving 11 bases unmatched. The germline V gene encodes CDR1 MDHEN and CDR2 SYDVKM. This CDR3 is 15 amino acids long.

This clone was seen ten or more times. The J gene is TRBJ2-4, the V gene TRBV6-1; 11 bases map to TRBD2. There are 15 residues in the CDR3. The ends lost 6 bases at V and 9 bases at J; junction bases unmatched: 10. Germline CDR1 is MNHNS and CDR2 is SASEGT. The CDR3 bases are TGTGCCAGCAGGGAACTAGCGGGAGATTCGCGCATTCAGTACTTC. Protein: CASRELAGDSRIQYF.

V gene TRBV27 combines with J gene TRBJ2-3; tentatively, D is TRBD1 (7 bases). The CDR3 is 15 residues long. Germline V gene sequence: CDR1 MNHEY, CDR2 SMNVEV (reference sequence). V lost 6 bases to trimming and J lost 2 bases, with 15 bases between them. CDR3 in amino acids: CASSLQGGNTDTQYF. The DNA for the CDR3 is TGTGCCAGCAGCCTTCAGGGGGGAAACACAGATACGCAGTATTTT.